The 18 T cell receptor beta chains reported below all come from one sample, sequenced in a study of blood T cell repertoires in COVID-19. This table comes from immunoSEQ multiplex PCR, and its TCRdb copy is limited to in-frame clones, with some not included. Among around 78,000 clones, approximately 90% were seen once, and the ten largest hold approximately 10%. The specimen sequenced was peripheral blood. The receptor set was obtained from a man between 65 and 80 years old with active or convalescent COVID-19.

The chain is built from TRBV12-3 or TRBV12-4 and TRBJ1-1; D is unclear. V lost 2 bases and J lost 10, with 14 bases in between. The CDR3 sequence is 13 residues long. The CDR3 loop is CASSLFGREAAFF. The DNA for the CDR3 is TGTGCCAGCAGTTTATTCGGCCGAGAGGCAGCTTTCTTT.

The chain uses TRBV2 and TRBJ1-3; possibly TRBD1 for D (6 bases). Trimming removed 7 bases from V and 0 bases from J, with 13 bases in between. In germline, CDR1 is SNHLY, CDR2 FYNNEI. The CDR3 extends over 15 amino acids. The CDR3 DNA reads TGTGCCAGCAATCCCGCGACAGGCTCTGGAAACACCATATATTTT. Translated: CASNPATGSGNTIYF.

This clone was counted between two and nine times. The chain carries TRBV5-6 and TRBJ2-2, with 8 bases that match TRBD2. The CDR3 length is 16 residues. Germline V CDR1 and CDR2: SGHDT, YYEEEE. After removal of 6 bases from V and 6 bases from J, the junction contained 13 bases not matched to a gene. In DNA, the CDR3 is TGTGCCAGCACTAGAGCGGGAGTAAGTCGTGCCGGGGAGCTGTTTTTT. Its protein product is CASTRAGVSRAGELFF.

This chain links TRBV11-3 with TRBJ2-1, with a possible D match to TRBD1 (5 bases). The V and J ends lost 7 bases and 1 base respectively, with 14 bases between them. CDR1 and CDR2 from the germline V gene are SGHNT and YENEEA. CDR3 length: 15 amino acids. The chain's CDR3 is CASTQGAGSYNEQFF. In DNA form, the CDR3 reads TGTGCCAGCACCCAGGGCGCCGGTTCCTACAATGAGCAGTTCTTC.

This chain connects TRBV27 to TRBJ2-7, with 7 bases fitting TRBD1. This CDR3 has 15 residues. Looked up from germline, CDR1 is MNHEY and CDR2 is SMNVEV (reference sequence). V shed 4 bases and J 0 bases; nucleotides not matched to a gene: 6. This CDR3 reads CASSSRTGVSYEQYF. As DNA, the CDR3 is TGTGCCAGCAGTTCCCGGACAGGCGTCTCCTACGAGCAGTACTTC.

The chain carries TRBV2 and TRBJ2-3; D ambiguous. Trimming left V 6 bases short and J 1 base short, with 14 bases between. The CDR3 totals 15 residues. Germline assignment: CDR1 SNHLY and CDR2 FYNNEI. CDR3 DNA sequence: TGTGCCAGCAGCTACGGAGCTCGGGGCACAGATACGCAGTATTTT. Translating it yields CASSYGARGTDTQYF. Drawing the rest from reference TRBV2 and TRBJ2-3, the complete variable domain is EPEVTQTPSHQVTQMGQEVILRCVPISNHLYFYWYRQILGQKVEFLVSFYNNEISEKSEIFDDQFSVERPDGSNFTLKIRSTKLEDSAMYFCASSYGARGTDTQYFGPGTRLTVL.

The chain has TRBV7-6 and TRBJ1-4; D not resolved. Germline-derived CDR1 and CDR2 are SGHVS and FNYEAQ. Between the trimmed V and J ends, which lost 5 bases and 7 bases, there was a span of 5 bases. The CDR3 is made up of 11 amino acids. The CDR3: CASSPSEKLFF. CDR3 in DNA: TGTGCCAGCAGCCCATCTGAAAAACTGTTTTTT.

The gene calls are TRBV28 and TRBJ1-2, with D possibly matching TRBD1 (6 bases). Trimming removed 3 bases from V and 0 bases from J, with 8 bases in between. The CDR3 consists of 14 residues. The germline gives CDR1 MDHEN, CDR2 SYDVKM. CDR3 DNA: TGTGCCAGCAGTTTGGACAGCTCTAACTATGGCTACACCTTC. This gives the protein CASSLDSSNYGYTF.

This clone has a handful of counts. The CDR3 sequence is CASRTSGSNEQFF. The CDR3 DNA reads TGTGCCAGTAGGACTAGCGGATCCAATGAGCAGTTCTTC. This chain links TRBV19 with TRBJ2-1, with 9 nucleotides matching TRBD2. Germline CDR1 and CDR2: LNHDA and SQIVND (reference sequence). V shed 6 bases and J 6 bases; nucleotides not matched to a gene: 3. CDR3 length: 13 residues.

This rearrangement joins TRBV27 to TRBJ2-6, with 9 bases aligning to TRBD1. The J segment lost 0 bases and the V segment lost 7 bases, leaving 10 bases of the junction unmatched. In germline, CDR1 is MNHEY, CDR2 SMNVEV (reference sequence). The CDR3 length is 18 residues. Here the CDR3 reads CASKFIGTGLSGANVLTF. Written as DNA, the CDR3 is TGTGCCAGCAAATTTATCGGGACAGGGCTCTCTGGGGCCAACGTCCTGACTTTC. The full variable domain, completed using reference TRBV27 and TRBJ2-6, is EAQVTQNPRYLITVTGKKLTVTCSQNMNHEYMSWYRQDPGLGLRQIYYSMNVEVTDKGDVPEGYKVSRKEKRNFPLILESPSPNQTSLYFCASKFIGTGLSGANVLTFGAGSRLTVL.

The CDR3 sequence is CASIRGIEDNSPLHF. DNA for the CDR3: TGCGCCAGCATCAGGGGTATTGAGGATAATTCACCCCTCCACTTT. The chain has TRBV4-3 and TRBJ1-6; possible D gene TRBD1, 6 bases. Germline lookup yields CDR1 LGHNA and CDR2 YSLEER. The V and J ends lost 7 bases and 5 bases respectively, with 15 bases between them. This CDR3 is 15 amino acids long.

This clone was seen once. The V call is TRBV29-1, the J call TRBJ1-2, with D unresolved. The CDR3 is made up of 16 amino acids. Trimming pared 4 bases from V and 0 bases from J, leaving 18 bases between. CDR1 and CDR2 from the germline V gene are SQVTM and ANQGSEA. The DNA of the CDR3 is TGCAGCGTTGGTTTCAGAGGTCAGACGACTAACTATGGCTACACCTTC. Amino acid sequence: CSVGFRGQTTNYGYTF.

The chain recombines TRBV7-2 with TRBJ1-4, with TRBD1 as a possible D gene (5 bases). The CDR3 has 13 residues. CDR1 is SGHTA, CDR2 FQGNSA, per germline. V dropped 1 base and J dropped 7 bases, with 7 bases sitting between them. In DNA, the CDR3 is TGTGCCAGCAGCTTAGGGGGGGGTGAAAAACTGTTTTTT. The encoded protein is CASSLGGGEKLFF.

The sample holds a few counts of this clone. This sequence joins TRBV29-1 and TRBJ1-2, with D possibly TRBD1 on 5 matching bases. The germline V gene has CDR1 SQVTM and CDR2 ANQGSEA. This CDR3 is built from 12 residues. V gave up 4 bases and J gave up 6 bases, with 12 bases separating them. The CDR3, as DNA: TGCAGCGTTGGGAGGGGTGAGGATGGCTACACCTTC. Protein product: CSVGRGEDGYTF.

The chain is built from TRBV18 and TRBJ2-7, with 14 nucleotides matching TRBD2. CDR1 and CDR2 (germline): KGHSH, LQKENI. The CDR3 spans 17 residues. The V and J ends lost 6 bases and 3 bases, in that order; junction bases with no gene match: 10. CDR3 amino acids: CASSPGLAGVDGYEQYF. CDR3 DNA sequence: TGTGCCAGCTCCCCGGGACTAGCGGGAGTCGACGGCTACGAGCAGTACTTC.

The chain joins TRBV2 to TRBJ2-7; 7 bases are shared with TRBD1. The germline V gene encodes CDR1 SNHLY and CDR2 FYNNEI. With V trimmed by 7 bases and J by 5 bases, 8 bases remained unmatched. The CDR3 is made up of 13 amino acids. The CDR3 bases are TGTGCCAGCACAAAATGGGACAGCAACGAGCAGTACTTC. It yields the protein CASTKWDSNEQYF.

CDR3 loop: CASSSIAYYNEQFF. CDR3 nucleotides: TGTGCCAGCAGCTCGATAGCCTACTACAATGAGCAGTTCTTC. This chain links TRBV7-2 with TRBJ2-1; no definite D call. Germline CDR1 reads SGHTA; CDR2 reads FQGNSA. Trimming stripped 4 bases from V and 3 bases from J, with 10 bases between. The CDR3 extends over 14 amino acids. Based on the CDR3 plus reference TRBV7-2 and TRBJ2-1, the full variable domain is GAGVSQSPSNKVTEKGKDVELRCDPISGHTALYWYRQSLGQGLEFLIYFQGNSAPDKSGLPSDRFSAERTGGSVSTLTIQRTQQEDSAVYLCASSSIAYYNEQFFGPGTRLTVL.

The chain is built from TRBV6-1 and TRBJ2-7, with D perhaps TRBD1 (5 bases). V lost 2 bases, J lost 5 bases, and 13 bases lay in between. This CDR3 spans 14 amino acids. CDR1 MNHNS and CDR2 SASEGT come from the germline V gene. The CDR3 spells CASSEKGYSDEQYF. CDR3 DNA: TGTGCCAGCAGTGAAAAGGGGTACAGCGACGAGCAGTACTTC.